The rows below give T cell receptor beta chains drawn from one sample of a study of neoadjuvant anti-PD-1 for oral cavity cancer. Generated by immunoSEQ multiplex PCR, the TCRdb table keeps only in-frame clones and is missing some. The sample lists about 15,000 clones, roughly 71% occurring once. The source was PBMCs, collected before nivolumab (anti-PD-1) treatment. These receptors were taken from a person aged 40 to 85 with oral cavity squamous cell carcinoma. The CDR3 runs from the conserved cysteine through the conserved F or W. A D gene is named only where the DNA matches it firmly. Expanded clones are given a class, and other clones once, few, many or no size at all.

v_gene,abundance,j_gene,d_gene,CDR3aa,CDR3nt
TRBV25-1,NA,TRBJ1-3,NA,CASSGGAGALSGNTIYF,TGTGCCAGCAGTGGGGGGGCAGGGGCTTTGTCTGGAAACACCATATATTTT
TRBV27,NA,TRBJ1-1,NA,CASSLYRVNTEAFF,TGTGCCAGCAGTTTATACAGGGTAAACACTGAAGCTTTCTTT
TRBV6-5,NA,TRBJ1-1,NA,CASSYSKGVLNTEAFF,TGTGCCAGCAGTTACTCGAAAGGGGTTCTGAACACTGAAGCTTTCTTT
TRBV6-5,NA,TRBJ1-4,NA,CASSYSAGDNEKLFF,TGTGCCAGCAGTTACTCGGCAGGGGATAATGAAAAACTGTTTTTT
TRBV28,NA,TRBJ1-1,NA,CASHLWGNTEAFF,TGTGCCAGCCATTTGTGGGGGAACACTGAAGCTTTCTTT
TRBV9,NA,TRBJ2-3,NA,CASSVAGPTDTQYF,TGTGCCAGCAGCGTCGCGGGGCCCACAGATACGCAGTATTTT
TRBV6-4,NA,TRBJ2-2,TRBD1,CASSDSETGAGELFF,TGTGCCAGCAGTGACTCCGAGACAGGGGCCGGGGAGCTGTTTTTT
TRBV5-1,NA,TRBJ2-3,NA,CASSLEGLKDTQYF,TGCGCCAGCAGCTTGGAGGGACTCAAAGATACGCAGTATTTT
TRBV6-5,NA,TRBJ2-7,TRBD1,CASSMTGTYEQYF,TGTGCCAGCAGTATGACAGGGACCTACGAGCAGTACTTC
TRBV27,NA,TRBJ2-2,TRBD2,CASSLFGLAGTGELFF,TGTGCCAGCAGTTTATTCGGACTAGCGGGAACCGGGGAGCTGTTTTTT
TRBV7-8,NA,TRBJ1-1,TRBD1,CASSARTGRGTEAFF,TGTGCCAGCAGCGCGCGGACAGGGAGGGGCACTGAAGCTTTCTTT
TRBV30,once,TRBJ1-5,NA,CAWSRQGSQPQHF,TGTGCCTGGTCTCGGCAGGGGTCTCAGCCCCAGCATTTT
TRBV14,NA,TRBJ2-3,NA,CASSQGSDTQYF,TGTGCCAGCAGCCAAGGTTCAGATACGCAGTATTTT
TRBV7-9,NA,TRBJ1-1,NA,CASSLRGRGTEAFF,TGTGCCAGCAGCTTGCGGGGGCGGGGAACTGAAGCTTTCTTT
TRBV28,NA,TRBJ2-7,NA,CASSRLARGSYEQYF,TGTGCCAGCAGTCGTCTCGCACGGGGCTCCTACGAGCAGTACTTC
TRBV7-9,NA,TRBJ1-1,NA,CASSLFTGDTEAFF,TGTGCCAGCAGCTTGTTTACGGGGGACACTGAAGCTTTCTTT
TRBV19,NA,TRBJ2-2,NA,CASSSGLASTGELFF,TGTGCCAGTAGTTCAGGTCTAGCGAGTACCGGGGAGCTGTTTTTT
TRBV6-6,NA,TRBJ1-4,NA,CASRPLLNSNEKLFF,TGTGCCAGCAGACCTTTGCTGAATTCTAATGAAAAACTGTTTTTT
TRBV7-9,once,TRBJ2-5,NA,CASSLPLAGQETQYF,TGTGCCAGCAGCTTACCTCTCGCAGGCCAAGAGACCCAGTACTTC
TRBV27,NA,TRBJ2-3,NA,CASSIGALVTDTQYF,TGTGCCAGCAGTATCGGGGCCCTCGTGACAGATACGCAGTATTTT
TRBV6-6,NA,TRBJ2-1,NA,CASSYSRRITYNEQFF,TGTGCCAGCAGTTACTCGAGGCGGATTACCTACAATGAGCAGTTCTTC
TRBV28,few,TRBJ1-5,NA,CASSPPGHSNQPQHF,TGTGCCAGCAGCCCCCCAGGGCATAGCAATCAGCCCCAGCATTTT
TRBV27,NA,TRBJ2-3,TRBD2,CASRPSTEGAGTQYF,TGTGCCAGCCGCCCTTCGACAGAGGGAGCGGGAACGCAGTATTTT
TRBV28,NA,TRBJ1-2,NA,CASSLGQTNYGYTF,TGTGCCAGCAGTTTGGGACAAACTAACTATGGCTACACCTTC
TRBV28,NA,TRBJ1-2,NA,CASSWENYGYTF,TGTGCCAGCAGTTGGGAAAACTATGGCTACACCTTC
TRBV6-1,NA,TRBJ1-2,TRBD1,CASSDHRGPSYGYTF,TGTGCCAGCAGTGACCACAGGGGGCCATCCTATGGCTACACCTTC
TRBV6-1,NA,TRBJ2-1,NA,CASIFGGGGLREQFF,TGTGCCAGCATTTTTGGTGGGGGGGGCCTACGGGAGCAGTTCTTC
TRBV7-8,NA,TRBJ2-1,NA,CASSLAAAAEQFF,TGTGCCAGCAGCTTAGCGGCAGCGGCAGAGCAGTTCTTC
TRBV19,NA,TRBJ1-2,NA,CASGAQVYYTF,TGTGCCAGCGGTGCCCAGGTGTACTACACCTTC
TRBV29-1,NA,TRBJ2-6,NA,CSVEVFNSPSGANVLTF,TGCAGCGTTGAAGTATTCAACTCCCCCTCTGGGGCCAACGTCCTGACTTTC
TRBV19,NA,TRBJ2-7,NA,CASSTDSLEQYF,TGTGCCAGTAGTACCGACAGCCTAGAGCAGTACTTC
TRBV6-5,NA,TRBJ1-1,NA,CASGLKWDTEAFF,TGTGCCAGCGGACTCAAATGGGACACTGAAGCTTTCTTT
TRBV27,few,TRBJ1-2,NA,CASNRREGTF,TGTGCCAGCAACCGGCGGGAAGGCACCTTC
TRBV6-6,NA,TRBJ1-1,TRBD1,CASSTGQATEAFF,TGTGCCAGCAGTACGGGACAGGCCACTGAAGCTTTCTTT
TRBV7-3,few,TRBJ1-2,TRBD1,CASSSGQGGGYTF,TGTGCCAGCAGTTCAGGACAGGGGGGTGGCTACACCTTC
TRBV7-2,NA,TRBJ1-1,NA,CASSPRRRMNTEAFF,TGTGCCAGCAGCCCTAGGCGCAGAATGAACACTGAAGCTTTCTTT
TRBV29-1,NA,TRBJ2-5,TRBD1,CSNFRLTGANQETQYF,TGCAGCAACTTCAGACTGACAGGGGCCAACCAAGAGACCCAGTACTTC
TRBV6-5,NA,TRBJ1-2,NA,CASSPGANYGYTF,TGTGCCAGCAGCCCCGGAGCTAACTATGGCTACACCTTC
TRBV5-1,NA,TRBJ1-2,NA,CASSLVAGSAAGYTF,TGCGCCAGCAGCTTGGTAGCTGGGTCCGCGGCTGGCTACACCTTC
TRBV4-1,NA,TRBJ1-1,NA,CASSHGDRAVTEAFF,TGCGCCAGCAGCCACGGTGATCGGGCGGTCACTGAAGCTTTCTTT
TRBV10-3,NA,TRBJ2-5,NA,CAIRVPEQETQYF,TGTGCCATCAGAGTCCCGGAGCAAGAGACCCAGTACTTC
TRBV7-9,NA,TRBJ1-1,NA,CASSLGGGTEAFF,TGTGCCAGCAGCTTAGGTGGGGGAACTGAAGCTTTCTTT
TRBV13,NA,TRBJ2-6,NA,CASSLRGANVLTF,TGTGCCAGCAGCTTAAGGGGGGCCAACGTCCTGACTTTC
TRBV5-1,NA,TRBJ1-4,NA,CASSLQGTPTNEKLFF,TGCGCCAGCAGCTTGCAGGGAACTCCAACTAATGAAAAACTGTTTTTT
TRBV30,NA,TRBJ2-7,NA,CAWSVSGTEQYF,TGTGCCTGGAGTGTGTCCGGGACCGAGCAGTACTTC
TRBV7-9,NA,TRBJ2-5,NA,CASSFEWDKTETQYF,TGTGCCAGCAGCTTTGAGTGGGACAAGACAGAGACCCAGTACTTC
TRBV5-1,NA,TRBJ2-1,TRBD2,CASSVQGLAGGSSYNEQFF,TGCGCCAGCAGCGTCCAAGGACTAGCGGGAGGGAGCTCCTACAATGAGCAGTTCTTC
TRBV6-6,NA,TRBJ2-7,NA,CASYEQYF,TGTGCCAGTTACGAGCAGTACTTC
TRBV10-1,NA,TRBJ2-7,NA,CASSEQMTAEQYF,TGCGCCAGCAGTGAGCAAATGACAGCCGAGCAGTACTTC
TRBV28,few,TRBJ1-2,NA,CASSFSTVTYGYTF,TGTGCCAGCAGTTTCTCGACAGTCACTTATGGCTACACCTTC